This entry lists 2 T cell receptor beta chains sequenced from one sample in a study of cytomegalovirus exposure and HLA in healthy donors (dated by TCRdb to about 2017). The library relied on the immunoSEQ multiplex PCR assay. A mixture of 60 forward primers for TCR Vbeta segments and 13 reverse primers for TCR Jbeta segments was used in the multiplex PCR. TCRdb limited this immuneACCESS table to in-frame rearrangements with V and J called. A share of clones is missing; checked studies link under half to unresolved V genes, and the rest is unexplained. This sample is represented by 150,000 to 200,000 clones; approximately 75% of them were singletons. The ten largest clones capture approximately 1.5% of the sample. The sample taken for sequencing was PBMCs. These receptor sequences come from a girl aged 10 to 17 in good health and CMV-seronegative.

This clone was seen more than once but under ten times. V and J are TRBV29-1 and TRBJ1-2, with no clear D. The germline V gene has CDR1 SQVTM and CDR2 ANQGSEA. CDR3 length: 13 amino acids. Between the trimmed V and J ends, which lost 6 bases and 2 bases, there was a span of 13 bases. The chain's CDR3 is CSVRDIINYGYTF. Here the CDR3 DNA reads TGCAGCGTCCGGGATATTATAAACTATGGCTACACCTTC.

CDR3 DNA sequence: TGCGCCAGCAGCCACCCCGGACAGGGGATCGATACGCAGTATTTT. Residues: CASSHPGQGIDTQYF. The V call is TRBV4-1, the J call TRBJ2-3; 9 bases line up with TRBD1. The CDR3 contains 15 residues. V lost 3 bases to trimming and J lost 6 bases; unmatched junction nucleotides: 7. Germline CDR1 MGHRA, CDR2 YSYEKL.